This T cell receptor beta chain originates from a study of monozygotic twins with inflammatory bowel disease. Germline V gene data show CDR1 as SQVTM and CDR2 as ANQGSEA. This CDR3 is built from 11 residues. For each CDR3 protein, TCRdb gives one entry from its re-call of the 5' RACE reads, without DNA. The data show around 190,000 distinct CDR3 sequences, and the top ten clones hold less than 2%. The source of this sequence is a human donor with ulcerative colitis or Crohn's disease, or a healthy co-twin of an affected twin (not recorded which). The rearrangement uses TRBV29-1 and TRBJ1-1; absent DNA, TCRdb's TRBD1 call cannot be checked. Sequencing was performed on blood. CDR3 sequence: CSVPGNTEAFF.